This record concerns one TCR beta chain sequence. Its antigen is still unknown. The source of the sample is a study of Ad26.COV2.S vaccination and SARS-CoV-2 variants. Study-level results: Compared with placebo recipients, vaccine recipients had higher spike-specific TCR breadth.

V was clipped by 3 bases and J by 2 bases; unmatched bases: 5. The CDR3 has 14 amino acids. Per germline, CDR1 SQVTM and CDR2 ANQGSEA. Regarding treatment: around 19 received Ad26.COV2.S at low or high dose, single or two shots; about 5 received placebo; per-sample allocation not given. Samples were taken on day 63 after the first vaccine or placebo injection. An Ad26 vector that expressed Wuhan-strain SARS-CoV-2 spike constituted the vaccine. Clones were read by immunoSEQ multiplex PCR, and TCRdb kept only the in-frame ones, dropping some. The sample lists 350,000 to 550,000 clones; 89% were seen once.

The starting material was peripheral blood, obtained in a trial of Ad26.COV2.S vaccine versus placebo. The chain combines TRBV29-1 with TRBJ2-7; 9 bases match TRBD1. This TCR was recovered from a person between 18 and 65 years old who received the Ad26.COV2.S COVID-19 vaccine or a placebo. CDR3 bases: TGCAGCGTTGAGGGGGGGACAGGGACCTACGAGCAGTACTTC. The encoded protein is CSVEGGTGTYEQYF.